This is a list of T cell receptor beta chains from one sample in a study of immune evolution from preneoplasia to lung adenocarcinoma. Assay: immunoSEQ multiplex PCR; the TCRdb copy retains only in-frame clones and omits some. The table lists about 5,700 clones, approximately 85% of them singletons. Material: FFPE normal lung tissue adjacent to the tumor. Source of these receptors: a person aged 50-75 years with lung adenocarcinoma. CDR3s include the opening cysteine and the closing phenylalanine or tryptophan. The order of the fields is clone size, D gene, V gene, J gene, CDR3 DNA, CDR3 protein. The D gene is left open where the match is weak. Some rows have no size entry. The others give once, few or many, or a class for an expanded clone.

size: .
D: TRBD2
V: TRBV11-2
J: TRBJ2-5
DNA: TGTGCCAGCAGTTCGTTGGGACTAGCGGGAGGAGATGGGGAGACCCAGTACTTC
CDR3: CASSSLGLAGGDGETQYF

size: .
D: TRBD1
V: TRBV4-2
J: TRBJ1-1
DNA: TGTGCCAGCAGCCCCCTGGAGGGGGCGGACACTGAAGCTTTCTTT
CDR3: CASSPLEGADTEAFF

size: once
D: .
V: TRBV18
J: TRBJ2-7
DNA: TGTGCCAGCTCACCATACAGGGACCCCTACGAGCAGTACTTC
CDR3: CASSPYRDPYEQYF

size: .
D: .
V: TRBV28
J: TRBJ1-4
DNA: TGTGCCAGCAGTTCCCCCGACAGTTCTGATGAAAAACTGTTTTTT
CDR3: CASSSPDSSDEKLFF

size: .
D: .
V: TRBV20-1
J: TRBJ2-3
DNA: TGCAGTGGCGGAGGGCCGGGTACGCAGTATTTT
CDR3: CSGGGPGTQYF

size: few
D: .
V: TRBV6-1
J: TRBJ1-5
DNA: TGTGCCAGCAGTGAATACGGGACACGTTATAGCAATCAGCCCCAGCATTTT
CDR3: CASSEYGTRYSNQPQHF

size: few
D: .
V: TRBV7-9
J: TRBJ2-7
DNA: TGTGCCAGCAAGCGGGCTCTTCTTGGAGAGCAGTACTTC
CDR3: CASKRALLGEQYF

size: .
D: .
V: TRBV27
J: TRBJ1-2
DNA: TGTGCCAGCAGTTTATCGTATTTTCAGGGTCAGGGCTACACCTTC
CDR3: CASSLSYFQGQGYTF

size: .
D: TRBD2
V: TRBV6-5
J: TRBJ2-7
DNA: TGTGCCAGCAGTTTCACTAGCGGGATTTACGAGCAGTACTTC
CDR3: CASSFTSGIYEQYF

size: .
D: .
V: TRBV9
J: TRBJ2-5
DNA: TGTGCCAGCAGCGCACGGGAAAGTTCTGGGGAGACCCAGTACTTC
CDR3: CASSARESSGETQYF

size: .
D: TRBD2
V: TRBV7-2
J: TRBJ2-1
DNA: TGTGCCAGCAGCTTCCTAGCGGGAGAATCCTACAATGAGCAGTTCTTC
CDR3: CASSFLAGESYNEQFF

size: .
D: TRBD1
V: TRBV25-1
J: TRBJ2-7
DNA: TGTGCCACCACCGGGACAGGGTACGAGCAGTACTTC
CDR3: CATTGTGYEQYF

size: .
D: TRBD2
V: TRBV7-9
J: TRBJ2-5
DNA: TGTGCCAGCAGCTTAGCGGGAGGGCCGTGGGAGACCCAGTACTTC
CDR3: CASSLAGGPWETQYF

size: .
D: TRBD2
V: TRBV29-1
J: TRBJ2-1
DNA: TGCAGCGTTGACGCGGGACTAAAGCAGTTCTTC
CDR3: CSVDAGLKQFF

size: .
D: .
V: TRBV28
J: TRBJ1-2
DNA: TGTGCCAGCATCCAGGGAAATGGCTACACCTTC
CDR3: CASIQGNGYTF

size: few
D: .
V: TRBV10-3
J: TRBJ1-1
DNA: TGTGCCATCAGTGACTCCAGGGGAGGTTTAAACACTGAAGCTTTCTTT
CDR3: CAISDSRGGLNTEAFF

size: .
D: TRBD1
V: TRBV6-6
J: TRBJ1-1
DNA: TGTGCCAGCAGCTACAGGGACAGTGAAGCTTTCTTT
CDR3: CASSYRDSEAFF

size: .
D: .
V: TRBV7-8
J: TRBJ1-5
DNA: TGTGCCAGCAGCCAAACAGCGAGTAATCAGCCCCAGCATTTT
CDR3: CASSQTASNQPQHF

size: .
D: .
V: TRBV5-6
J: TRBJ2-7
DNA: TGTGCCAGCAGCTTTGGGTCTAGCTCGCGGGACGAGCAGTACTTC
CDR3: CASSFGSSSRDEQYF

size: few
D: TRBD1
V: TRBV5-6
J: TRBJ2-7
DNA: TGTGCCAGCAGCTTGGCCGGGACAGGGTTTACTTACGAGCAGTACTTC
CDR3: CASSLAGTGFTYEQYF

size: once
D: .
V: TRBV7-2
J: TRBJ2-2
DNA: TGTGCCAGCAGCACGGTTGCGCAGTTGAACACCGGGGAGCTGTTTTTT
CDR3: CASSTVAQLNTGELFF

size: .
D: .
V: TRBV7-6
J: TRBJ2-6
DNA: TGTGCCAGCAGCTTATCATCGGCAGTGGGCTCTGGGGCCAACGTCCTGACTTTC
CDR3: CASSLSSAVGSGANVLTF

size: .
D: TRBD1
V: TRBV29-1
J: TRBJ2-3
DNA: TGCAGCGTTGAAGAGCGGGACAGGGGTACAGATACGCAGTATTTT
CDR3: CSVEERDRGTDTQYF

size: .
D: .
V: TRBV7-2
J: TRBJ2-2
DNA: TGTGCCAGCAGCCATGGGACCGGGGAGCTGTTTTTT
CDR3: CASSHGTGELFF

size: .
D: .
V: TRBV15
J: TRBJ1-5
DNA: TGTGCCACCAGCAGAGACAATCAGCCCCAGCATTTT
CDR3: CATSRDNQPQHF

size: .
D: .
V: TRBV30
J: TRBJ2-1
DNA: TGTGCCTGGAGCCGTGTTCTAAGAGGTGGAGATGATGAGCAGTTCTTC
CDR3: CAWSRVLRGGDDEQFF

size: once
D: .
V: TRBV5-5
J: TRBJ1-5
DNA: TGTGCCAGCAGCACGGGAGCGAATCAGCCCCAGCATTTT
CDR3: CASSTGANQPQHF

size: .
D: .
V: TRBV5-8
J: TRBJ1-5
DNA: TGTGCCAGCAGCGCCCTTGTCGGGGGGCTATTCCCCCAGCATTTT
CDR3: CASSALVGGLFPQHF

size: .
D: .
V: TRBV9
J: TRBJ2-1
DNA: TGTGCCAGCAGTCACAACTATAGGGATGAGCAGTTCTTC
CDR3: CASSHNYRDEQFF

size: large
D: .
V: TRBV6-5
J: TRBJ2-7
DNA: TGTGCCAGCAGCAGAGGTGACGAGCAGTACTTC
CDR3: CASSRGDEQYF

size: .
D: .
V: TRBV30
J: TRBJ1-2
DNA: TGTGCCTGGAGTGTGGGGCTGGGGGGCTACACCTTC
CDR3: CAWSVGLGGYTF

size: .
D: .
V: TRBV29-1
J: TRBJ2-5
DNA: TGCAGCGCTAAACAAGAGACCCAGTACTTC
CDR3: CSAKQETQYF

size: .
D: .
V: TRBV28
J: TRBJ1-1
DNA: TGTGCCAGCTTTCAACGAGTCGCTGAAGCTTTCTTT
CDR3: CASFQRVAEAFF

size: .
D: .
V: TRBV11-2
J: TRBJ2-5
DNA: TGTGCCAGCAGCTTAGGAGACAGAGACCAAGAGACCCAGTACTTC
CDR3: CASSLGDRDQETQYF

size: few
D: TRBD2
V: TRBV29-1
J: TRBJ2-5
DNA: TGCAGCGTCGTAGTTGCGGGAGGGCCCCTTGCGGCCCAGTACTTC
CDR3: CSVVVAGGPLAAQYF

size: .
D: .
V: TRBV7-3
J: TRBJ2-2
DNA: TGTGCCAGCAGCCAGGGGCCCACGAACACCGGGGAGCTGTTTTTT
CDR3: CASSQGPTNTGELFF

size: once
D: .
V: TRBV19
J: TRBJ2-1
DNA: TGTGCCAGTAGTATAGGACCCTCCCGAGAGCAGTTCTTC
CDR3: CASSIGPSREQFF

size: .
D: .
V: TRBV30
J: TRBJ2-2
DNA: TGTGCCTGGAGTGTCGCAGTGGGAACCGGGGAGCTGTTTTTT
CDR3: CAWSVAVGTGELFF

size: .
D: TRBD1
V: TRBV7-9
J: TRBJ2-4
DNA: TGTGCCAGCAGCGGCGGGACAGGGGACAACCGGGTTAAAAACATTCAGTACTTC
CDR3: CASSGGTGDNRVKNIQYF

size: .
D: TRBD1
V: TRBV6-5
J: TRBJ1-1
DNA: TGTGCCAGCAGTTACCGGGGCAGGGGGCGGGGTACTGAAGCTTTCTTT
CDR3: CASSYRGRGRGTEAFF

size: .
D: TRBD1
V: TRBV28
J: TRBJ2-5
DNA: TGTGCCAGCAGTTACGCAGGGGGATGGGAGACCCAGTACTTC
CDR3: CASSYAGGWETQYF

size: .
D: TRBD1
V: TRBV15
J: TRBJ2-5
DNA: TGTGCCACCAGCAGAGGGGGACAGGTTGAGACCCAGTACTTC
CDR3: CATSRGGQVETQYF

size: .
D: .
V: TRBV11-3
J: TRBJ1-1
DNA: TGTGCCAGCAGCTCACGAGGAACTGAAGCTTTCTTT
CDR3: CASSSRGTEAFF

size: .
D: TRBD2
V: TRBV30
J: TRBJ2-1
DNA: TGTGCCTGGAGAGATACCCCCGGGGGGAGATCTGCCTACAATGAGCAGTTCTTC
CDR3: CAWRDTPGGRSAYNEQFF

size: .
D: .
V: TRBV2
J: TRBJ2-1
DNA: TGTGCCAGCAATCCGGGACTCTCCTACAATGAGCAGTTCTTC
CDR3: CASNPGLSYNEQFF

size: .
D: .
V: TRBV4-1
J: TRBJ2-7
DNA: TGCGCCAGCAGCCAAGGGGGGTTGGAGCAGTACTTC
CDR3: CASSQGGLEQYF

size: .
D: .
V: TRBV7-6
J: TRBJ1-1
DNA: TGTGCCAGCAGCTTAGAGAGGTTGACTGAAGCTTTCTTT
CDR3: CASSLERLTEAFF

size: .
D: .
V: TRBV11-3
J: TRBJ2-1
DNA: TGTGCCAGCAGCTGGAGCTACAATGAGCAGTTCTTC
CDR3: CASSWSYNEQFF

size: .
D: TRBD1
V: TRBV7-8
J: TRBJ1-5
DNA: TGTGCCAGCAGCCAGAGACAGGGACAGCCCCAGCATTTT
CDR3: CASSQRQGQPQHF

size: .
D: TRBD2
V: TRBV10-1
J: TRBJ2-1
DNA: TGCGCCAGCAGTGAGTCGGTAGCTAGCGGGAGAGGTGATGAGCAGTTCTTC
CDR3: CASSESVASGRGDEQFF

size: .
D: TRBD1
V: TRBV29-1
J: TRBJ2-3
DNA: TGCAGCGTTGAGAGGAGCGGACAGGGCACAGATACGCAGTATTTT
CDR3: CSVERSGQGTDTQYF

size: .
D: .
V: TRBV7-9
J: TRBJ2-7
DNA: TGTGCCAGCAGCTTAGACCACGAGCAGTACTTC
CDR3: CASSLDHEQYF

size: .
D: TRBD1
V: TRBV28
J: TRBJ1-1
DNA: TGTGCCAGCAACCCTGACAGGGGGCGTAAGGCTTTCTTT
CDR3: CASNPDRGRKAFF

size: .
D: .
V: TRBV29-1
J: TRBJ2-3
DNA: TGCAGCGTTGCCGGGAGTTCTAGCACAGATACGCAGTATTTT
CDR3: CSVAGSSSTDTQYF

size: .
D: .
V: TRBV30
J: TRBJ1-3
DNA: TGTGCCTGGAGCCCTGGAAACACCATATATTTT
CDR3: CAWSPGNTIYF

size: .
D: .
V: TRBV11-1
J: TRBJ1-1
DNA: TGTGCCAGCAGCTCAGGTGGAACTGAAGCTTTCTTT
CDR3: CASSSGGTEAFF

size: .
D: .
V: TRBV6-4
J: TRBJ1-1
DNA: TGTGCCAGCAGGATTAAACCGGGGGGAAATGCTGAAGCTTTCTTT
CDR3: CASRIKPGGNAEAFF

size: .
D: TRBD2
V: TRBV5-6
J: TRBJ2-1
DNA: TGTGCCAGCAGCACCGGACTAGCGGATCTAAATGAGCAGTTCTTC
CDR3: CASSTGLADLNEQFF

size: once
D: .
V: TRBV30
J: TRBJ2-7
DNA: TGTGCCTGGAGTTCGTCAGTCAAGCAGTCCTACGAGCAGTACTTC
CDR3: CAWSSSVKQSYEQYF